This T cell receptor (beta chain) is drawn from a study of cytomegalovirus exposure and HLA in healthy donors. Overall study: Among the roughly 400 genotyped donors, 81% were placed in the Caucasian-associated ancestry cluster. Overall study results and limits: Presence/absence analyses assumed roughly uniform sequencing depth across donors, which may not hold. A later analysis linked a missense DCLRE1C variant to TCR beta V- and J-gene trimming. Investigators reported about 160 TCR beta chains as tied to cytomegalovirus.

Turning to this clone: Its antigen is currently unknown.

The PCR used 60 Vbeta and 13 Jbeta primers. Produced via immunoSEQ multiplex PCR; TCRdb's table is partial and in-frame only. Of around 150,000 clones in the sample, around 80% were seen once. V gave up 2 bases and J gave up 4 bases; unmatched junction bases: 9. CDR1 is SEHNR and CDR2 is FQNEAQ in the germline V gene (reference sequence). CDR3 length: 16 amino acids. The sequenced sample was PBMCs. The chain combines TRBV7-9 with TRBJ1-2; 8 bases map to TRBD1. The sequence was obtained from a man aged 40-49 years in good health and CMV-seronegative. DNA for the CDR3: TGTGCCAGCAGCTTAACTGGGACAGGAGGGGGCTATGGCTACACCTTC. Its protein is CASSLTGTGGGYGYTF.